A selection of T cell receptor beta chains follows, all from one sample in a study of identical twins. One entry per CDR3 protein results from TCRdb running MiXCR on the 5' RACE reads. This table holds 1.5 million or so distinct CDR3 sequences, roughly a third found once. The sequenced sample consisted of cord blood. The receptors were sampled from a newborn girl in good health. Each CDR3 is given with its conserved first and last residue. Each record gives: J gene, clone size, D gene, V gene, CDR3 DNA, CDR3 protein. D genes are given only for firm matches. Size is omitted from some rows. Given values are once, few, many or a class for expanded clones.

>TRBJ2-1|.|TRBD2|TRBV20-1
TGCAGTGCGAACCTACTAGCGGGAGGATTCGTAAGCTCCTACAATGAGCAGTTCTTC
CSANLLAGGFVSSYNEQFF
>TRBJ2-1|few|TRBD1|TRBV18
TGTGCCAGCTCACCCTCGAGGACAGGGGGCAATGAGCAGTTCTTC
CASSPSRTGGNEQFF
>TRBJ2-5|few|TRBD2|TRBV9
TGTGCCAGCAGCGACGGACTAGCGGCTATTCAAGAGACCCAGTACTTC
CASSDGLAAIQETQYF
>TRBJ2-3|few|.|TRBV7-9
TGTGCCAGCAGAAAGACAAGGGATACGCAGTATTTT
CASRKTRDTQYF
>TRBJ2-7|few|.|TRBV7-9
TGTGCCAGCAGCTTCTCTAGCGCGCTCTACGAGCAGTACTTC
CASSFSSALYEQYF
>TRBJ2-5|few|.|TRBV27
TGTGCCAGCAGTTTAGCGCGGGCCGGGGAGACCCAGTACTTC
CASSLARAGETQYF
>TRBJ2-4|many|.|TRBV7-9
TGTGCCAGCAGCTTAGCACAGGGAGTCAAAAACATTCAGTACTTC
CASSLAQGVKNIQYF
>TRBJ2-7|.|.|TRBV2
TGTGCCAGCAGTGAGTCGACCTACAATGAGCAGTACTTC
CASSESTYNEQYF
>TRBJ1-6|few|.|TRBV28
TGTGCCAGCAGTTTCGAACTATTGGGCTCCTATAATTCACCCCTCCACTTT
CASSFELLGSYNSPLHF
>TRBJ1-1|.|.|TRBV25-1
TGTGCCAACATTCAGGGCAGAGAAAACACTGAAGCTTTCTTT
CANIQGRENTEAFF
>TRBJ2-5|.|.|TRBV4-1
TGCGCCAGCTGGCAAGAGACCCAGTACTTC
CASWQETQYF
>TRBJ2-3|.|TRBD2|TRBV7-6
TGTGCCAGCAGCTTAGTGGCGGGAGTGTCAGATACGCAGTATTTT
CASSLVAGVSDTQYF
>TRBJ2-3|once|TRBD2|TRBV24-1
TGTGCCACCAGTGTCCCTCTGGGGACTAGCGGGAAAGATACGCAGTATTTT
CATSVPLGTSGKDTQYF
>TRBJ2-7|.|TRBD2|TRBV6-5
TGTGCCAGCAGTTACTCGATCCTAGCGGGATCCTACGAGCAGTACTTC
CASSYSILAGSYEQYF
>TRBJ2-7|.|TRBD2|TRBV20-1
TGCAGTGCTTTAGGGCTAGCGGCTGTGGGGTACAATGAGCAGTACTTC
CSALGLAAVGYNEQYF
>TRBJ2-1|.|.|TRBV20-1
TGCAGTGCTAGCGAGGGGCTGGCGACCTACAATGAGCAGTTCTTC
CSASEGLATYNEQFF
>TRBJ1-2|.|.|TRBV21-1
TGTGCCAGCAGCAAACTGCGGTTTAACTATGGCTACACCTTC
CASSKLRFNYGYTF
>TRBJ2-1|many|.|TRBV4-2
TGTGCCAGCAGCCAACGGCGCGTAGGGGGTTCCTACAATGAGCAGTTCTTC
CASSQRRVGGSYNEQFF
>TRBJ2-7|many|.|TRBV5-1
TGCGCCAGCAGCTTCGGGGCTGATTACGAGCAGTACTTC
CASSFGADYEQYF
>TRBJ2-1|.|TRBD2|TRBV28
TGTGCCAGCAGACAACTAGCGGGAGGGCCTCATGAGCAGTTCTTC
CASRQLAGGPHEQFF
>TRBJ2-1|many|.|TRBV7-2
TGTGCCAGCAGCCTCAGCAGGGGTTACAATGAGCAGTTCTTC
CASSLSRGYNEQFF
>TRBJ2-1|few|TRBD2|TRBV20-1
TGCAGTGCTAGGAAAAACCGGGACTACAGAGTTTACAATGAGCAGTTCTTC
CSARKNRDYRVYNEQFF
>TRBJ2-1|few|.|TRBV7-9
TGTGCCAGCAGCTTAGGAGGGAGAAGGCTCTACAATGAGCAGTTCTTC
CASSLGGRRLYNEQFF
>TRBJ1-2|.|.|TRBV7-2
TGTGCCAGCAGGGTATATGTGGGCTATGGCTACACCTTC
CASRVYVGYGYTF
>TRBJ2-5|.|TRBD1|TRBV11-2
TGTGCCAGCAGCTTTATCACAGGGGGGCAAGAGACCCAGTACTTC
CASSFITGGQETQYF
>TRBJ1-4|.|.|TRBV7-9
TGTGCCAGCAGCTTAATCCGGGACACTGAGGAAAAACTGTTTTTT
CASSLIRDTEEKLFF
>TRBJ2-7|few|.|TRBV9
TGTGCCAGCAGCGTAGGAAGACTATCCTACGAGCAGTACTTC
CASSVGRLSYEQYF
>TRBJ1-2|.|.|TRBV27
TGTGCCAGCAGTTCAGCGGTAGGCTATGGCTACACCTTC
CASSSAVGYGYTF
>TRBJ1-5|few|TRBD1|TRBV4-1
TGCGCCAGCAGCCAACGGACAGGGATAAATCAGCCCCAGCATTTT
CASSQRTGINQPQHF
>TRBJ2-1|.|TRBD2|TRBV11-1
TGTGCCAGCAGCCCAGGGACTAGCGGGTCCCTTAGCTCCTACAATGAGCAGTTCTTC
CASSPGTSGSLSSYNEQFF
>TRBJ2-7|.|TRBD1|TRBV12-3/TRBV12-4
TGTGCCAGCAGTAACCGGGACAGGGGGCCCTACGAGCAGTACTTC
CASSNRDRGPYEQYF
>TRBJ2-4|few|.|TRBV6-5
TGTGCCAGCGGCCCCCTTACTACCAAAAACATTCAGTACTTC
CASGPLTTKNIQYF
>TRBJ2-1|.|TRBD2|TRBV14
TGTGCCAGCAGCCGGGGACTAGAAGGCGAGCAGTTCTTC
CASSRGLEGEQFF
>TRBJ1-2|few|TRBD1|TRBV6-4
TGTGCCAGCCGTCCACAGGGGCCTAACTATGGCTACACCTTC
CASRPQGPNYGYTF
>TRBJ1-6|.|.|TRBV6-5
TGTGCCAGCAGTTACTCGACCCGGTCCTATAATTCACCCCTCCACTTT
CASSYSTRSYNSPLHF
>TRBJ2-2|few|TRBD2|TRBV28
TGTGCCATCAGGACTAGCGGGAACACCGGGGAGCTGTTTTTT
CAIRTSGNTGELFF
>TRBJ2-3|many|TRBD2|TRBV4-2
TGTGCCAGCAGCGCCGGGACTAGCGGGAGCACAGATACGCAGTATTTT
CASSAGTSGSTDTQYF
>TRBJ2-2|.|.|TRBV20-1
TGCAGTGCCCGGAAGTCGATGCGGGAGCTGTTTTTT
CSARKSMRELFF
>TRBJ1-1|few|.|TRBV14
TGTGCCAGCAGCCAAGAAGCAGGTGTAAGGGCTTTCTTT
CASSQEAGVRAFF
>TRBJ2-1|.|TRBD2|TRBV7-2
TGTGCCAGCAGCTTAACTAGCGGAGCCCAAGAGACCCAGTTCTTC
CASSLTSGAQETQFF
>TRBJ2-3|many|.|TRBV29-1
TGCAGCGTGGCCCCACTAGGTGGGGATACGCAGTATTTT
CSVAPLGGDTQYF
>TRBJ2-5|few|.|TRBV20-1
TGCAGTGCTAGAGGGGGGCAGGTGACCCAGTACTTC
CSARGGQVTQYF
>TRBJ2-7|.|TRBD2|TRBV28
TGTGCCAGCAGTTTAGGACTAGCGGGTCCTAGGCAGTACTTC
CASSLGLAGPRQYF
>TRBJ2-3|few|.|TRBV7-2
TGTGCCAGCAGACAGGGTGTTGGCACAGATACGCAGTATTTT
CASRQGVGTDTQYF
>TRBJ2-1|.|.|TRBV19
TGTGCCAGTAGTATCTCACCGGGCCAGGCCTTTTTATACAATGAGCAGTTCTTC
CASSISPGQAFLYNEQFF
>TRBJ2-7|few|.|TRBV5-1
TGCGCCAGCAGCTGGACTTCCTACAATGAGCAGTACTTC
CASSWTSYNEQYF
>TRBJ2-5|.|TRBD1|TRBV6-6
TGTGCCAGCAGTAGGGACAGGGACACCCTAGAGACCCAGTACTTC
CASSRDRDTLETQYF
>TRBJ2-3|.|TRBD2|TRBV20-1
TGCAGTGCTAGAGGCGGGGGAACTAGCACAGATACGCAGTATTTT
CSARGGGTSTDTQYF
>TRBJ1-1|.|TRBD1|TRBV27
TGTGCCAGCAGCTGGGACAGGGGGGCTGAAGCTTTCTTT
CASSWDRGAEAFF
>TRBJ2-7|.|.|TRBV20-1
TGCAGTGCTAGAGATTTAGGACTCTCCTACGAGCAGTACTTC
CSARDLGLSYEQYF
>TRBJ2-1|few|TRBD1|TRBV27
TGTGCCAGCGGGAAAGACAGGGGGCCCTTTTACAATGAGCAGTTCTTC
CASGKDRGPFYNEQFF
>TRBJ1-1|.|.|TRBV6-1
TGTGCCAGCACCCTAAGGAGGAACACTGAAGCTTTCTTT
CASTLRRNTEAFF
>TRBJ2-3|few|TRBD2|TRBV6-5
TGTGCCAGCAGTTACTCAGGGGAACTAGCGGGCCTTCCCCTATCCACAGATACGCAGTATTTT
CASSYSGELAGLPLSTDTQYF
>TRBJ1-5|.|TRBD1|TRBV7-8
TGTGCCAGCAGCTTAGTGGGAGTAAGACAGGGGCAGAATCAGCCCCAGCATTTT
CASSLVGVRQGQNQPQHF
>TRBJ1-2|few|TRBD1|TRBV7-2
TGTGCCAGCAGCTGGACAGGGCTTGGCTACACCTTC
CASSWTGLGYTF
>TRBJ2-4|.|.|TRBV27
TGTGCCAGCAGTTCTGGGGGGACTTTAGCCAAAAACATTCAGTACTTC
CASSSGGTLAKNIQYF